This T cell receptor beta chain was found in a study of blood T cell repertoires in COVID-19. Grouping used clinical history reported by participants in a survey and questionnaire. Someone with COVID-19 had been met by exposed participants within 2 weeks before study entry. The CDR3 loop spans 15 amino acids. Trimming at V came to 1 base and at J to 5 bases, leaving 6 bases not matched to a gene. Germline CDR1 SGHRS, CDR2 YFSETQ. Clones were read by immunoSEQ multiplex PCR, and TCRdb kept only the in-frame ones, dropping some. The table includes fewer than 350,000 clones, approximately 91% detected once.

Sequencing was carried out using PBMCs or T cells enriched from blood (not recorded which). The origin of this receptor is a woman aged 25-40 years who had been exposed to COVID-19. The chain employs TRBV5-1 and TRBJ1-5; TRBD1 matches at 7 bases. The CDR3 protein is CASSLTGVGDQPQHF. The DNA of the CDR3 is TGCGCCAGCAGCTTGACAGGGGTTGGCGATCAGCCCCAGCATTTT.